A selection of T cell receptor beta chains follows, all from one sample in a study of blood T cells in healthy people across ages. TCRdb processed the 5' RACE reads anew with MiXCR; each CDR3 protein has one entry. The sample holds about a million distinct CDR3 sequences, roughly 51% seen once. Sequenced material: blood. Receptors originate from a woman in her sixties in good health. Each CDR3 is given with its conserved first and last residue. D genes are given only for firm matches. Expanded clones get a size class; other rows say once, few or many, or leave the size out.

>NA|NA|TRBJ2-3|TRBV19
TGTGCCAGTAGTATGCCACGGGACAAAACCCGCACAGATACGCAGTATTTT
CASSMPRDKTRTDTQYF
>NA|few|TRBJ1-4|TRBV5-1
TGCGCCAGCAGCACGGGCCACGTGGAGGAAAAACTGTTTTTT
CASSTGHVEEKLFF
>TRBD1|many|TRBJ2-4|TRBV4-1
TGCGCCAGCACCGGGACAGGGTCAACGAATGTTCAGTACTTC
CASTGTGSTNVQYF
>NA|NA|TRBJ2-7|TRBV30
TGTGCCTGGACGTTCGGGACTTCGACCTACGAGCAGTACTTC
CAWTFGTSTYEQYF
>TRBD2|NA|TRBJ2-7|TRBV4-2
TGTGCCAGCAGCTCCGGGACTAGCGGGAGTAGCGAGCAGTACTTC
CASSSGTSGSSEQYF
>NA|NA|TRBJ2-3|TRBV7-9
TGTGCCAGCAGACCGTTTGGGGGGAACACAGATACGCAGTATTTT
CASRPFGGNTDTQYF
>NA|once|TRBJ2-5|TRBV12-3/TRBV12-4
TGTGCCAGCAGCCCGAGGAGGGGGTTTGAGACCCAGTACTTC
CASSPRRGFETQYF
>NA|NA|TRBJ2-7|TRBV5-1
TGCGCCAGCAGCCAGGGACAGGGACTAGCCACGGACAATGAGCAGTACTTC
CASSQGQGLATDNEQYF
>TRBD1|NA|TRBJ1-4|TRBV27
TGTGCCGGCAGTTCGTTGGGACAGATTAATGAAAAACTGTTTTTT
CAGSSLGQINEKLFF
>NA|few|TRBJ1-5|TRBV6-6
TGTGCCAGCAGTTACGATACCCAGCCCCAGCATTTT
CASSYDTQPQHF
>NA|NA|TRBJ2-7|TRBV27
TGTGCCAGCAGCCCCAGTTGGGGGGCCTTATCCTACGAGCAGTACTTC
CASSPSWGALSYEQYF
>NA|NA|TRBJ1-6|TRBV5-1
TGCGCCAGCAGCTTCTCACGGCCGAATTCACCCCTCCACTTT
CASSFSRPNSPLHF
>NA|NA|TRBJ1-2|TRBV7-2
TGTGCCAGCAGCGTACCAGGGCTTGGCTATGGCTACACCTTC
CASSVPGLGYGYTF